A selection of T cell receptor beta chains follows, all from one sample in a study of a mutant IDH1 vaccine in newly diagnosed glioma. These TCRs are of unknown antigen specificity. Libraries were prepared by immunoSEQ multiplex PCR; TCRdb keeps only in-frame clonotypes and omits some of them. The top ten clones hold under 0.8% of a sample with 110,000 or so clones, about 90% of them seen once. Sequenced here: PBMCs, sampled from a glioma patient whose treatment included an IDH1 peptide vaccine. These TCRs come from a woman in her forties or fifties with glioma. CDR3s include the opening cysteine and the closing phenylalanine or tryptophan. The D gene is left open where the match is weak. For some rows the clone size is stated as once, few or many, or as a class when expanded; others skip it.

D gene: TRBD1
J gene: TRBJ1-4
V gene: TRBV10-1
clone size: -
CDR3 protein: CASGTAGSEKLFF
CDR3 DNA: TGCGCCAGTGGGACAGCTGGATCTGAAAAACTGTTTTTT

D gene: TRBD2
J gene: TRBJ2-7
V gene: TRBV28
clone size: once
CDR3 protein: CAAGGVPSYEQYF
CDR3 DNA: TGTGCCGCTGGGGGGGTCCCCTCCTACGAGCAGTACTTC

D gene: -
J gene: TRBJ2-5
V gene: TRBV9
clone size: once
CDR3 protein: CASSVGGRGPETQYF
CDR3 DNA: TGTGCCAGCAGCGTAGGGGGTCGGGGGCCAGAGACCCAGTACTTC

D gene: -
J gene: TRBJ2-1
V gene: TRBV7-3
clone size: -
CDR3 protein: CASSSFGDGGRDEQFF
CDR3 DNA: TGTGCCAGCAGCTCGTTCGGAGACGGCGGAAGAGATGAGCAGTTCTTC

D gene: -
J gene: TRBJ2-5
V gene: TRBV27
clone size: -
CDR3 protein: CASSLSWRGETQYF
CDR3 DNA: TGTGCCAGCAGTTTAAGTTGGAGAGGTGAGACCCAGTACTTC

D gene: -
J gene: TRBJ2-1
V gene: TRBV30
clone size: -
CDR3 protein: CAWSYGDEQFF
CDR3 DNA: TGTGCCTGGAGTTATGGCGATGAGCAGTTCTTC

D gene: -
J gene: TRBJ2-3
V gene: TRBV27
clone size: -
CDR3 protein: CASMDPPMADTQYF
CDR3 DNA: TGTGCCAGCATGGACCCTCCCATGGCAGATACGCAGTATTTT

D gene: TRBD2
J gene: TRBJ2-3
V gene: TRBV6-1
clone size: -
CDR3 protein: CASSEAGAGADTQYF
CDR3 DNA: TGTGCCAGCAGTGAAGCGGGAGCGGGAGCAGATACGCAGTATTTT

D gene: TRBD2
J gene: TRBJ2-3
V gene: TRBV5-1
clone size: -
CDR3 protein: CASSLWAGGLAGTDTQYF
CDR3 DNA: TGCGCCAGCAGCTTGTGGGCAGGGGGACTAGCGGGAACAGATACGCAGTATTTT

D gene: TRBD2
J gene: TRBJ2-3
V gene: TRBV15
clone size: once
CDR3 protein: CATSGPRDYTDTQYF
CDR3 DNA: TGTGCCACCAGCGGACCCCGGGACTACACAGATACGCAGTATTTT

D gene: TRBD1
J gene: TRBJ1-1
V gene: TRBV18
clone size: -
CDR3 protein: CASSPWTGEDEAFF
CDR3 DNA: TGTGCCAGCTCACCCTGGACAGGGGAGGATGAAGCTTTCTTT

D gene: -
J gene: TRBJ1-4
V gene: TRBV28
clone size: once
CDR3 protein: CASSSPRTVEKLFF
CDR3 DNA: TGTGCCAGCAGTTCACCCCGGACTGTCGAAAAACTGTTTTTT

D gene: -
J gene: TRBJ1-2
V gene: TRBV6-1
clone size: -
CDR3 protein: CASTSDGYSYGYTF
CDR3 DNA: TGTGCCAGCACCTCGGATGGTTACAGCTATGGCTACACCTTC

D gene: -
J gene: TRBJ1-1
V gene: TRBV2
clone size: few
CDR3 protein: CASRGMLGQTEAFF
CDR3 DNA: TGTGCCAGCAGGGGGATGTTGGGGCAAACTGAAGCTTTCTTT

D gene: TRBD2
J gene: TRBJ2-1
V gene: TRBV9
clone size: -
CDR3 protein: CASSDHVKRGSYNEQFF
CDR3 DNA: TGTGCCAGCAGCGACCATGTTAAGCGGGGGTCCTACAATGAGCAGTTCTTC

D gene: TRBD1
J gene: TRBJ2-1
V gene: TRBV19
clone size: -
CDR3 protein: CASSAEGQVRYEQFF
CDR3 DNA: TGTGCCAGTAGTGCCGAGGGACAGGTGCGTTATGAGCAGTTCTTC

D gene: -
J gene: TRBJ2-1
V gene: TRBV9
clone size: -
CDR3 protein: CASSVGGSPNEQFF
CDR3 DNA: TGTGCCAGCAGCGTAGGGGGGTCCCCTAATGAGCAGTTCTTC

D gene: -
J gene: TRBJ2-5
V gene: TRBV28
clone size: -
CDR3 protein: CASSLSGPKETQYF
CDR3 DNA: TGTGCCAGCAGTTTATCAGGGCCCAAAGAGACCCAGTACTTC

D gene: TRBD2
J gene: TRBJ2-1
V gene: TRBV7-2
clone size: -
CDR3 protein: CASSPSGRGYNEQFF
CDR3 DNA: TGTGCCAGCAGCCCCTCCGGGAGGGGTTACAATGAGCAGTTCTTC

D gene: -
J gene: TRBJ1-2
V gene: TRBV2
clone size: -
CDR3 protein: CASSEMPGYLGYGYTF
CDR3 DNA: TGTGCCAGCAGTGAAATGCCAGGCTATCTTGGCTATGGCTACACCTTC

D gene: TRBD2
J gene: TRBJ2-2
V gene: TRBV5-1
clone size: -
CDR3 protein: CASSFVEREHGELFF
CDR3 DNA: TGCGCCAGCAGCTTCGTCGAGCGGGAGCACGGGGAGCTGTTTTTT

D gene: -
J gene: TRBJ2-1
V gene: TRBV20-1
clone size: -
CDR3 protein: CSAAREPEQFF
CDR3 DNA: TGCAGTGCTGCCCGGGAACCTGAGCAGTTCTTC